These 30 T cell receptor beta chains were sequenced from one sample in a study of blood T cell repertoires in COVID-19. TCRdb's table, derived via immunoSEQ multiplex PCR, lists solely in-frame clones and lacks some. Here the sample spans 280,000 or so clones, about 87% being singletons. Material: peripheral blood. The receptors stem from a woman aged 30 to 39 who had recovered from COVID-19.

The rearrangement joins TRBV24-1 to TRBJ1-2; D ambiguous. The CDR3 totals 15 residues. The ends were cut back, 5 bases at V and 2 bases at J, with 14 bases in the middle. Germline loops: CDR1 KGHDR, CDR2 SFDVKD. CDR3 residues: CATSGGGMGNYGYTF. In nucleotides, the CDR3 is TGTGCCACCAGTGGTGGAGGGATGGGCAACTATGGCTACACCTTC.

The chain couples TRBV5-1 to TRBJ2-5; 14 bases map to TRBD2. V lost 0 bases, J lost 5 bases, and 0 bases stayed unmatched. CDR3 size: 15 residues. Germline lookup yields CDR1 SGHRS and CDR2 YFSETQ. Written as DNA, the CDR3 is TGCGCCAGCAGCTTGGGGACTAGCGGGAGGGAGACCCAGTACTTC. Its protein is CASSLGTSGRETQYF.

This clone turned up a few times. The J gene is TRBJ2-1, the V gene TRBV4-1, with TRBD2 matching 8 bases. The CDR3 sequence is 16 residues long. With V trimmed by 0 bases and J by 4 bases, 5 bases remained unmatched. The germline gives CDR1 MGHRA, CDR2 YSYEKL. CDR3 DNA: TGCGCCAGCAGCCAAGAAATGGCGGGGGGATACAATGAGCAGTTCTTC. Protein sequence: CASSQEMAGGYNEQFF.

The chain recombines TRBV12-3 or TRBV12-4 with TRBJ2-5; a weak D match, TRBD1 (5 bases). Trimming took 5 bases from V and 4 from J, leaving 11 bases between them. The length of the CDR3 is 13 residues. This CDR3 is CASSLTVGETQYF. Written as DNA, the CDR3 is TGTGCCAGCAGTCTGACAGTAGGAGAGACCCAGTACTTC.

This chain joins TRBV13 and TRBJ1-4, with D tentatively TRBD1 (5 bases). The germline V gene encodes CDR1 PRHDT and CDR2 FYEKMQ (reference sequence). This CDR3 region has 14 residues. V dropped 2 bases and J dropped 3 bases, with 7 bases sitting between them. The CDR3 loop reads CASSLKGSNEKLFF. CDR3 DNA: TGTGCCAGCAGCTTAAAGGGGTCTAATGAAAAACTGTTTTTT.

The gene calls are TRBV5-1 and TRBJ2-7; 9 positions agree with TRBD1. The CDR3 loop spans 14 amino acids. Germline CDR1 reads SGHRS; CDR2 reads YFSETQ. Losses at the gene ends were 3 bases for V and 9 bases for J; bases not matched to a gene: 10. In nucleotides, the CDR3 is TGCGCCAGCAGCTCCGGGACAGGGTGGGAATGGCAGTACTTC. Amino acids: CASSSGTGWEWQYF.

The chain uses TRBV4-3 and TRBJ2-7, with D perhaps assigned TRBD1 or TRBD2 (6 bases each). V dropped 4 bases and J dropped 0 bases, with 13 bases sitting between them. Germline V lookup: CDR1 LGHNA, CDR2 YSLEER. The CDR3 is 15 residues long. The DNA for the CDR3 is TGCGCCAGCAGCCCAGAGGGGGGTAGCTCCTACGAGCAGTACTTC. It specifies CASSPEGGSSYEQYF.

V and J are TRBV4-2 and TRBJ1-6; 7 nucleotides align to TRBD1. Looked up from germline, CDR1 is LGHNA and CDR2 is YNFKEQ. Losses at the gene ends were 3 bases for V and 0 bases for J; bases not matched to a gene: 8. CDR3 length: 18 amino acids. CDR3 in amino acids: CASSQAYGDSSYNSPLHF. The CDR3 nucleotides are TGTGCCAGCAGCCAGGCCTATGGGGACAGCTCCTATAATTCACCCCTCCACTTT.

CDR3 sequence reads: CATSDLQSQGAYEQYF. In nucleotides, the CDR3 is TGTGCCACCAGTGATTTGCAGTCGCAGGGGGCATACGAGCAGTACTTC. J is TRBJ2-7 and V is TRBV24-1; TRBD1 matches 8 bases. Looked up from germline, CDR1 is KGHDR and CDR2 is SFDVKD. V dropped 0 bases and J dropped 4; count of bases not matched to a gene: 7. The CDR3 consists of 16 residues.

The J gene is TRBJ1-4, the V gene TRBV7-2; D perhaps matches TRBD1 (6 bases). Germline V gene data show CDR1 as SGHTA and CDR2 as FQGNSA. Trimming shortened V by 1 base and J by 0 bases, and 15 bases separated the two germline ends. The CDR3 extends over 18 amino acids. CDR3 nucleotide sequence: TGTGCCAGCAGCTTAGTGGCAGGGGCACCTACAACTAATGAAAAACTGTTTTTT. It codes for CASSLVAGAPTTNEKLFF. Supplemented by reference TRBV7-2 and TRBJ1-4, the full variable domain reads GAGVSQSPSNKVTEKGKDVELRCDPISGHTALYWYRQSLGQGLEFLIYFQGNSAPDKSGLPSDRFSAERTGGSVSTLTIQRTQQEDSAVYLCASSLVAGAPTTNEKLFFGSGTQLSVL.

Here the CDR3 reads CASSQTPTSGGNYNEQFF. The CDR3 nucleotides read TGCGCCAGCAGCCAAACCCCCACTAGCGGGGGAAATTACAATGAGCAGTTCTTC. The rearrangement links TRBV4-1 to TRBJ2-1; 11 nucleotides agree with TRBD2. Trimming cost V 2 bases and J 4 bases; bases outside gene matches: 10. The CDR3 contains 18 residues. Germline loops: CDR1 MGHRA, CDR2 YSYEKL.

The table lists this clone with a few counts. This sequence joins TRBV5-4 and TRBJ2-6, with D unclear. V dropped 3 bases and J dropped 0 bases, with 7 bases sitting between them. CDR1 is SGHNT and CDR2 is YYREEE in the germline V gene (reference sequence). CDR3 size: 15 residues. In DNA, the CDR3 is TGTGCCAGCAGCTCCCGCGGCTCTGGGGCCAACGTCCTGACTTTC. This encodes CASSSRGSGANVLTF.

The chain couples TRBV2 to TRBJ2-5; D gene uncertain. CDR1 and CDR2 from the germline V gene are SNHLY and FYNNEI. V was pared by 7 bases and J by 5 bases, with 8 bases between. This CDR3 has 11 residues. The chain's CDR3 is CASILMETQYF. For the CDR3, the DNA is TGTGCCAGCATTTTAATGGAGACCCAGTACTTC. Full variable domain (missing parts from reference TRBV2 and TRBJ2-5): EPEVTQTPSHQVTQMGQEVILRCVPISNHLYFYWYRQILGQKVEFLVSFYNNEISEKSEIFDDQFSVERPDGSNFTLKIRSTKLEDSAMYFCASILMETQYFGPGTRLLVL.

The chain uses TRBV5-1 and TRBJ1-5; D call uncertain. V was clipped by 4 bases and J by 4 bases, with 15 bases between them. The CDR3 sequence is 15 residues long. CDR1 SGHRS and CDR2 YFSETQ come from the germline V gene. CDR3 protein: CASSPEEESNQPQHF. The CDR3 region has the DNA TGCGCCAGCAGCCCCGAGGAGGAGTCGAATCAGCCCCAGCATTTT.

The chain recombines TRBV28 with TRBJ2-3, with a tentative D call TRBD2 (5 bases). V was pared by 8 bases and J by 3 bases, with 15 bases between. This CDR3 is 14 amino acids long. The germline gives CDR1 MDHEN, CDR2 SYDVKM. Here the CDR3 DNA reads TGTGCCAGCGGGTCGCTTGGGGAGACAGATACGCAGTATTTT. It codes for CASGSLGETDTQYF.

The chain employs TRBV11-2 and TRBJ2-7; D perhaps matches TRBD1 (5 bases). V lost 1 base and J 6 bases, leaving 16 bases between the germline ends. CDR1 and CDR2 (germline): SGHAT, FQNNGV. The CDR3 runs 15 residues. This CDR3 reads CASSLGTGVYPEQYF. Here the CDR3 DNA reads TGTGCCAGCAGCTTAGGAACAGGTGTCTACCCCGAGCAGTACTTC.

V is TRBV3-1 (or the pseudogene TRBV3-2) and J is TRBJ2-2; no clear D. This CDR3 is built from 16 residues. V lost 0 bases, J lost 0 bases, and 8 bases lay in between. Germline loops: CDR1 LGHDT, CDR2 YNNKEL (reference sequence). The CDR3 bases are TGTGCCAGCAGCCAAGATTCCCCAGCGAACACCGGGGAGCTGTTTTTT. As protein: CASSQDSPANTGELFF.

This chain joins TRBV5-1 and TRBJ1-2, with TRBD1 as a possible D gene (5 bases). The ends were cut back, 0 bases at V and 4 bases at J, with 10 bases in the middle. CDR1 and CDR2 (germline): SGHRS, YFSETQ. This CDR3 region has 14 residues. CDR3 coding DNA: TGCGCCAGCAGCTTGGAGGTGGGGGGCTATGGCTACACCTTC. It specifies CASSLEVGGYGYTF.

This sequence joins TRBV18 and TRBJ1-1; 7 nucleotides line up with TRBD1. V shed 3 bases, J shed 2 bases, and the junction held 9 bases outside the gene matches. CDR1 and CDR2 from the germline V gene are KGHSH and LQKENI. This CDR3 comprises 16 residues. The CDR3 bases are TGTGCCAGCTCACCCCTGGAGACAGGGAAAAACACTGAAGCTTTCTTT. It is translated as CASSPLETGKNTEAFF.

This chain joins TRBV2 and TRBJ1-2; no definite D call. Germline V CDR1 and CDR2: SNHLY, FYNNEI. This CDR3 is 11 amino acids long. Between the trimmed V and J ends, which lost 11 bases and 8 bases, there was a span of 15 bases. For the CDR3, the DNA is TGTGCCCGGGGTACTCATACCGGCTACACCTTC. This translates into CARGTHTGYTF.

Worth noting for this clone: The germline gene is not matched at one end of the junction; a read error may be the cause. The chain recombines TRBV27 with TRBJ2-5; D remains ambiguous. This CDR3 region has 13 residues. The germline V gene has CDR1 MNHEY and CDR2 SMNVEV (reference sequence). This CDR3 reads CASSWASREIQYF. In DNA, the CDR3 is TGTGCCAGCAGCTGGGCCAGCAGAGAGATCCAGTACTTC.

V and J are TRBV4-1 and TRBJ2-7, with D tentatively TRBD1 (6 bases). Germline values: CDR1 MGHRA, CDR2 YSYEKL. This CDR3 contains 14 residues. V gave up 5 bases and J gave up 2 bases, with 13 bases separating them. CDR3: CASSFRQDPYEQYF. CDR3 DNA: TGCGCCAGCAGCTTTCGACAGGACCCCTACGAGCAGTACTTC.

V usage is TRBV7-2 and J usage is TRBJ2-1; 7 nucleotides agree with TRBD2. CDR1 SGHTA and CDR2 FQGNSA come from the germline V gene. With V trimmed by 5 bases and J by 7 bases, 8 bases remained unmatched. CDR3 size: 14 residues. Here the CDR3 reads CASSPRAGSNEQFF. The CDR3 DNA sequence: TGTGCCAGCAGCCCAAGAGCGGGGTCGAATGAGCAGTTCTTC.

The genes are TRBV7-3 and TRBJ2-6; no clear D gene. Germline V gene sequence: CDR1 SGHTA, CDR2 FQGTGA. The CDR3 is made up of 14 amino acids. The V and J ends lost 3 bases and 1 base respectively, with 4 bases between them. CDR3 amino acids: CASSLSSGANVLTF. CDR3 DNA sequence: TGTGCCAGCAGCTTGAGTTCTGGGGCCAACGTCCTGACTTTC.

V and J are TRBV2 and TRBJ2-1, with TRBD2 matching over 7 bases. Germline V gene lookup returns CDR1 SNHLY and CDR2 FYNNEI. V lost 4 bases, J lost 3 bases, and 3 bases stayed unmatched. This CDR3 has 14 amino acids. In DNA, the CDR3 is TGTGCCAGCAGTGGGGACTACCACTACAATGAGCAGTTCTTC. As protein: CASSGDYHYNEQFF.

CDR3: CASSQERDGYGYTF. CDR3 bases: TGCGCCAGCAGCCAAGAGAGGGATGGATATGGCTACACCTTC. The gene calls are TRBV4-3 and TRBJ1-2, with D uncertain. The germline V gene encodes CDR1 LGHNA and CDR2 YSLEER. CDR3 size: 14 residues. Trimming cost V 0 bases and J 5 bases, with 10 bases left between them.

The rearrangement uses TRBV4-1 and TRBJ1-1, with TRBD1 as a possible D gene (6 bases). CDR1 and CDR2 (germline): MGHRA, YSYEKL. The CDR3 runs 13 residues. The V end was cut by 4 bases, the J end by 5 bases, with 11 bases between. The CDR3 loop is CASSPRGSTEAFF. The CDR3, as DNA: TGCGCCAGCAGCCCCAGGGGCTCGACTGAAGCTTTCTTT.

This rearrangement joins TRBV7-8 to TRBJ1-1, with a possible D match to TRBD1 (5 bases). Germline V CDR1 and CDR2: SGHVS, FQNEAQ. This CDR3 contains 14 residues. V was clipped by 3 bases and J by 0 bases, with 8 bases between them. CDR3 nucleotide sequence: TGTGCCAGCAGCTTTCTAGGGGTGAACACTGAAGCTTTCTTT. As protein: CASSFLGVNTEAFF.

The chain recombines TRBV28 with TRBJ1-6; D unresolved. The germline V and J ends were trimmed by 5 bases and 6 bases, with 14 bases remaining between them. This CDR3 comprises 15 residues. Germline values: CDR1 MDHEN, CDR2 SYDVKM. The CDR3 here is CASSEAGLRNSPLHF. The CDR3 DNA is TGTGCCAGCAGTGAGGCGGGCCTGCGTAATTCACCCCTCCACTTT.

This clone was recorded only once. The conserved final phenylalanine or tryptophan is absent from the CDR3, which likely points to a read error. It is unclear where the CDR3 begins or ends on the DNA, so no DNA is shown, and the CDR3 is as TCRdb lists it. The chain has TRBV28 and TRBJ2-7; the table calls TRBD1, which could not be checked here. The CDR3 adds up to 11 amino acids, both ends counted. From germline, CDR1 is MDHEN and CDR2 SYDVKM. Here the CDR3 reads CASSTYDRVQL.